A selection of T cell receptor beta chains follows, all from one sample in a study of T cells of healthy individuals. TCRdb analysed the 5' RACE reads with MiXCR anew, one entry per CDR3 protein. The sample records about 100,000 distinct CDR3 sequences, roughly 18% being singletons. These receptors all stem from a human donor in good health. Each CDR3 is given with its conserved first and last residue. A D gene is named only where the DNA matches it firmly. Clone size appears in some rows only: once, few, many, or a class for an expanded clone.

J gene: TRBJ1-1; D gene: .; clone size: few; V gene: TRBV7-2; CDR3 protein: CASSSTAGTVYLTEAFF; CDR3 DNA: TGTGCCAGCAGCTCCACAGCCGGGACGGTATACCTCACTGAAGCTTTCTTT
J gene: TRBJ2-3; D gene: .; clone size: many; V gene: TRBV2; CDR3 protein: CASSEGLKDTDTQYF; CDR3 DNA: TGTGCCAGCAGTGAGGGGCTGAAGGACACAGATACGCAGTATTTT
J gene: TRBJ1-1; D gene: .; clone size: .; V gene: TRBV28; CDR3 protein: CASRTGRGPTEAFF; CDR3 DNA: TGTGCCAGCAGAACAGGCAGGGGTCCCACTGAAGCTTTCTTT
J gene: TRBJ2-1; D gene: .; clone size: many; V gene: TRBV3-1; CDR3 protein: CASSQDGFGTFDVF; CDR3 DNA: TGTGCCAGCAGCCAAGATGGGTTCGGGACATTCGACGTCTTC
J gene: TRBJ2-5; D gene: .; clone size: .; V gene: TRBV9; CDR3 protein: CASSVEVGHGTQYF; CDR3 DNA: TGTGCCAGCAGCGTAGAGGTCGGTCATGGGACCCAGTACTTC
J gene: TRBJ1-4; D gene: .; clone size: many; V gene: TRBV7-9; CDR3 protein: CASSHNIGGAVTELFF; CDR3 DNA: TGTGCCAGCAGCCACAATATTGGGGGGGCTGTGACGGAACTGTTTTTT
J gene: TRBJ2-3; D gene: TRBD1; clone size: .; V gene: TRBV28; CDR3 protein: CASRTTGGIDTQYF; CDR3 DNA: TGTGCCAGCAGAACGACAGGGGGCATAGATACGCAGTATTTT
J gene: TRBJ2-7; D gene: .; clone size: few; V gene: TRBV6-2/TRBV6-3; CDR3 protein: CASSYSKAAHSYEQYF; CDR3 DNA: TGTGCCAGCAGTTACTCGAAAGCGGCCCATTCCTACGAGCAGTACTTC
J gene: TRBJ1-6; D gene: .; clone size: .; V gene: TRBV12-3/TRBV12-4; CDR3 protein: CASSFSWGNSPLHF; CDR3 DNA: TGTGCCAGCAGTTTCTCTTGGGGGAATTCACCCCTCCACTTT
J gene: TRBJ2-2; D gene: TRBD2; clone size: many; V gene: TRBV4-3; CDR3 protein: CASSQHIQGRGTSGKNTGELFF; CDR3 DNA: TGCGCCAGCAGCCAGCATATTCAGGGGAGGGGAACTAGCGGGAAGAACACCGGGGAGCTGTTTTTT
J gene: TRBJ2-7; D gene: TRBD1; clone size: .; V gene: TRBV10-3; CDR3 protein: CAISAPGQGLIGTSEQYF; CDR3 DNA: TGTGCCATCAGTGCACCGGGACAGGGGCTGATCGGTACGTCCGAGCAGTACTTC
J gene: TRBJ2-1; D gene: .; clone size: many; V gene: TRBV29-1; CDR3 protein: CSGRQYRDMEFF; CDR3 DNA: TGCAGCGGACGTCAATACCGGGACATGGAGTTCTTC
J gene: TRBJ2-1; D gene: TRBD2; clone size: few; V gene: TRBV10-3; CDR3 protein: CAISQLAGGRDEQFF; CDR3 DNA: TGTGCCATCAGCCAACTAGCGGGAGGCCGCGATGAGCAGTTCTTC
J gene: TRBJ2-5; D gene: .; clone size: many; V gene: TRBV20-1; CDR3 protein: CSASAAMGIAGQETQYF; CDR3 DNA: TGCAGTGCTAGTGCGGCGATGGGTATCGCAGGCCAAGAGACCCAGTACTTC
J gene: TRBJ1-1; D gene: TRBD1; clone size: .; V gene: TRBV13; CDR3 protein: CASSPYRGHTEAFF; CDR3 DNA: TGTGCCAGCAGCCCCTACAGGGGCCACACTGAAGCTTTCTTT
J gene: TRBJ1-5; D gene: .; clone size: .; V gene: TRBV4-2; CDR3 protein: CASSQELRTGKGQPQHF; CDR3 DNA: TGTGCCAGCAGCCAAGAACTTCGTACGGGTAAAGGTCAGCCCCAGCATTTT
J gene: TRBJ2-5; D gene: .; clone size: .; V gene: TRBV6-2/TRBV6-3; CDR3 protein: CASRRVGETQYF; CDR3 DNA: TGTGCCAGCAGAAGGGTCGGGGAGACCCAGTACTTC
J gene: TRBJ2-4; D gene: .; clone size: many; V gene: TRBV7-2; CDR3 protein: CASSSLQGNIQYF; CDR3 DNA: TGTGCCAGCAGCTCCCTACAGGGAAACATTCAGTACTTC
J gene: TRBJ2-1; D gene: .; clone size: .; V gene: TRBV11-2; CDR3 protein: CASSLGVQGGPYNEQFF; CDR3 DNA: TGTGCCAGCAGCTTAGGTGTGCAGGGGGGACCCTACAATGAGCAGTTCTTC
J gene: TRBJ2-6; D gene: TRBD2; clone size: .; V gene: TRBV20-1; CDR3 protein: CSARRGAGANVLTF; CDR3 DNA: TGCAGTGCTAGACGGGGGGCTGGGGCCAACGTCCTGACTTTC
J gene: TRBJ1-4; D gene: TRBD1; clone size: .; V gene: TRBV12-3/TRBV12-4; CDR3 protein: CASSSTGDWSNEKLFF; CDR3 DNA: TGTGCCAGCAGTTCGACAGGGGATTGGTCTAATGAAAAACTGTTTTTT
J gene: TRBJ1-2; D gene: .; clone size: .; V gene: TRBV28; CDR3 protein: CASSPFGQGNLYGYTF; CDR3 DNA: TGTGCCAGCAGCCCTTTTGGGCAGGGGAACCTCTATGGCTACACCTTC
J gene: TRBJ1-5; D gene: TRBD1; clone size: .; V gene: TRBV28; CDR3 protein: CASTPARGGVRNQPQHF; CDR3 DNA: TGTGCCAGCACCCCCGCCAGGGGGGGGGTTCGAAATCAGCCCCAGCATTTT
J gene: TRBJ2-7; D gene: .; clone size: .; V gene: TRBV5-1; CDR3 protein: CASSLAGGSEQYF; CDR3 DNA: TGCGCCAGCAGCTTGGCCGGAGGGTCCGAGCAGTACTTC
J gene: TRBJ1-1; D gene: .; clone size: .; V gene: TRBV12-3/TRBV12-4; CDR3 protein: CASSEAEQTEAFF; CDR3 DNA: TGTGCCAGCAGCGAAGCAGAACAGACTGAAGCTTTCTTT
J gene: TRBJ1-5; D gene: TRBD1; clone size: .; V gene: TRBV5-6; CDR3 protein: CASSKTRDRDQPQHF; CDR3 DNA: TGTGCCAGCAGCAAAACCCGGGACAGGGATCAGCCCCAGCATTTT
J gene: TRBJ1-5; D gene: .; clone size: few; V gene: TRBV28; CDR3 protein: CASTGIRADQPQHF; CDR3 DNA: TGTGCCAGCACCGGGATACGAGCTGATCAGCCCCAGCATTTT
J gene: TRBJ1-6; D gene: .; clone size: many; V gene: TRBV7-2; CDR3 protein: CASSLAGVYNSPLHF; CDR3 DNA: TGTGCCAGCAGCTTAGCGGGGGTCTATAATTCACCCCTCCACTTT
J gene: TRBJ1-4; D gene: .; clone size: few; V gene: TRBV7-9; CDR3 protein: CASSLVRSSPNEKLFF; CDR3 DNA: TGTGCCAGCAGCTTAGTTAGGTCCTCACCTAATGAAAAACTGTTTTTT
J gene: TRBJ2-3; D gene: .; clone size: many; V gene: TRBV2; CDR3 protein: CASRGLTSYLISADTQYF; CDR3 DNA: TGTGCCAGCAGAGGACTAACGTCATACCTGATTAGTGCAGATACGCAGTATTTT
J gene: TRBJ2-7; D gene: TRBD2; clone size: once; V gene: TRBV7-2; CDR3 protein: CASRRSGLSSYEQYF; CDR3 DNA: TGTGCCAGCAGACGTAGCGGGTTGAGCTCCTACGAGCAGTACTTC
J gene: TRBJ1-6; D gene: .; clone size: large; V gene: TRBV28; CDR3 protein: CASRSYRVGGNSPLHF; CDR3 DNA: TGTGCCAGCAGATCTTACAGGGTAGGGGGGAATTCACCCCTCCACTTT
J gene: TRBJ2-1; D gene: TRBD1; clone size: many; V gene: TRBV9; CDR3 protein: CASRPPGQGFANEQFF; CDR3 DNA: TGTGCCAGCAGACCTCCGGGACAGGGGTTTGCAAATGAGCAGTTCTTC
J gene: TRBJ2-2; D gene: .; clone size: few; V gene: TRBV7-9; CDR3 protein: CASATAGYTGELFF; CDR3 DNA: TGTGCCAGCGCGACAGCCGGCTACACCGGGGAGCTGTTTTTT
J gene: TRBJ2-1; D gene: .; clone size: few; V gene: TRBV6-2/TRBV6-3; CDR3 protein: CASSRGSGQFF; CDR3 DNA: TGTGCCAGCAGTCGAGGTTCGGGGCAGTTCTTC
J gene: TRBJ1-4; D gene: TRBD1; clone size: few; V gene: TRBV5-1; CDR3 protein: CASSLTGTGDEKLFF; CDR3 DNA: TGCGCCAGCAGCTTGACCGGGACAGGGGATGAAAAACTGTTTTTT
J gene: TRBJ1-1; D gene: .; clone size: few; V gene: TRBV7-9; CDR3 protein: CASSLRQGRNTEAFF; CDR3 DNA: TGTGCCAGCAGCTTAAGGCAGGGACGGAACACTGAAGCTTTCTTT
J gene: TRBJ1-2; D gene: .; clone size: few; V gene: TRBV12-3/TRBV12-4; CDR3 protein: CASTLGRGRSRTNYGYTF; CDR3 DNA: TGTGCCAGCACCTTGGGGAGGGGCCGCTCCCGTACTAACTATGGCTACACCTTC
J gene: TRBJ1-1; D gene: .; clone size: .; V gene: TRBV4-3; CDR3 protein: CASSPKAGVEGEAFF; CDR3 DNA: TGCGCCAGCAGCCCCAAGGCGGGGGTAGAGGGTGAAGCTTTCTTT
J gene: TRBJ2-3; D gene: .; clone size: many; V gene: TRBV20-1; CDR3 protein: CSARDAQGSDTQYF; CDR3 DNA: TGCAGTGCTAGAGATGCCCAAGGGTCAGATACGCAGTATTTT
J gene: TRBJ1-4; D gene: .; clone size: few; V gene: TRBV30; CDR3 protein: CAWSPPHEKLFF; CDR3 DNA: TGTGCCTGGAGTCCCCCTCATGAAAAACTGTTTTTT
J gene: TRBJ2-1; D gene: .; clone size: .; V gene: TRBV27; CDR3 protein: CASSPWSRRDNEQFF; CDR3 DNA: TGTGCCAGCAGTCCATGGAGTCGGAGGGACAATGAGCAGTTCTTC
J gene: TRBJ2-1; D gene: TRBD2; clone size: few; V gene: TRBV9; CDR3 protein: CASRGGGYNEQFF; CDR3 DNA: TGTGCCAGCCGGGGCGGGGGCTACAATGAGCAGTTCTTC
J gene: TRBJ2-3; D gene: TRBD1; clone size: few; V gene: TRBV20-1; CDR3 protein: CSALTTGRGTDTQYF; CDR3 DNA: TGCAGTGCCCTAACGACAGGGAGAGGCACAGATACGCAGTATTTT
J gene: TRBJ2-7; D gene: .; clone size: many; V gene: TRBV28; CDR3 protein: CASGPRTYEQYF; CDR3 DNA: TGTGCCAGCGGCCCCAGGACCTACGAGCAGTACTTC
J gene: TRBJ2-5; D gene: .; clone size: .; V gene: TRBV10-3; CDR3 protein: CAISNTAAGRSETQYF; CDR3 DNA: TGTGCCATCAGCAATACGGCGGCAGGCCGATCGGAGACCCAGTACTTC
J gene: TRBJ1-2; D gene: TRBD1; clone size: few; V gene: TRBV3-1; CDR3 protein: CASSRKQGPYGYTF; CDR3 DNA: TGTGCCAGCAGCCGGAAACAGGGGCCCTATGGCTACACCTTC
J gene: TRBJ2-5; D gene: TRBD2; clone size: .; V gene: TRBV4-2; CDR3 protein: CASSLSSGAGETQYF; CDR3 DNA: TGTGCCAGCAGCCTTTCTAGCGGGGCTGGGGAGACCCAGTACTTC
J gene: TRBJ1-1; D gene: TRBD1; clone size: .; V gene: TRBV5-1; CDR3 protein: CASSLTGQLNTEAFF; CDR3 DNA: TGCGCCAGCAGCCTAACGGGACAGTTGAACACTGAAGCTTTCTTT
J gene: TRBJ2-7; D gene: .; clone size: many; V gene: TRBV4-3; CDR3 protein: CASSQDRVEDEQYF; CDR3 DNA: TGCGCCAGCAGCCAAGATCGTGTGGAGGACGAGCAGTACTTC
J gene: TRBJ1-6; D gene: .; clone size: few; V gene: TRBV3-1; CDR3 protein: CASNPNSPLHF; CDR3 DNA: TGTGCCAGCAACCCGAATTCACCCCTCCACTTT